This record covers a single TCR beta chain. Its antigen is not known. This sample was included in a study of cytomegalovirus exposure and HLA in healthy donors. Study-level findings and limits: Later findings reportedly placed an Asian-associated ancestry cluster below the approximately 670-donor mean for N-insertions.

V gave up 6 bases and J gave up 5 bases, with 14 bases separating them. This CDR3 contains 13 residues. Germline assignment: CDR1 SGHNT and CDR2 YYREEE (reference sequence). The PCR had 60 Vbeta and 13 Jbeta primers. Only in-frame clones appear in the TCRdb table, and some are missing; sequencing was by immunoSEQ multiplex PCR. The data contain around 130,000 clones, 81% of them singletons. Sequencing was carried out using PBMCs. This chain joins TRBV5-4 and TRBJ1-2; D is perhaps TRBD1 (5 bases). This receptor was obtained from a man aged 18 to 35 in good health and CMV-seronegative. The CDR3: CASTAGGVYGYTF. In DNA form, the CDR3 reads TGTGCCAGCACCGCGGGAGGGGTGTATGGCTACACCTTC.